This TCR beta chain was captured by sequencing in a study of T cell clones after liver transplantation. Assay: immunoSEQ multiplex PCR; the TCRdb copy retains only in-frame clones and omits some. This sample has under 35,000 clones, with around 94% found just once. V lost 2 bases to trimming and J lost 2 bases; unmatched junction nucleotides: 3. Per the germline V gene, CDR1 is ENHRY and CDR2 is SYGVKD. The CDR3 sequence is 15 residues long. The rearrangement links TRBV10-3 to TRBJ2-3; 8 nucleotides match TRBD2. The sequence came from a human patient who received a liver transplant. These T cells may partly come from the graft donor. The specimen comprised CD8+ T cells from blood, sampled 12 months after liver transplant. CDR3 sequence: CAISEALADTDTQYF. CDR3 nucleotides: TGTGCCATCAGTGAGGCACTAGCGGACACAGATACGCAGTATTTT.